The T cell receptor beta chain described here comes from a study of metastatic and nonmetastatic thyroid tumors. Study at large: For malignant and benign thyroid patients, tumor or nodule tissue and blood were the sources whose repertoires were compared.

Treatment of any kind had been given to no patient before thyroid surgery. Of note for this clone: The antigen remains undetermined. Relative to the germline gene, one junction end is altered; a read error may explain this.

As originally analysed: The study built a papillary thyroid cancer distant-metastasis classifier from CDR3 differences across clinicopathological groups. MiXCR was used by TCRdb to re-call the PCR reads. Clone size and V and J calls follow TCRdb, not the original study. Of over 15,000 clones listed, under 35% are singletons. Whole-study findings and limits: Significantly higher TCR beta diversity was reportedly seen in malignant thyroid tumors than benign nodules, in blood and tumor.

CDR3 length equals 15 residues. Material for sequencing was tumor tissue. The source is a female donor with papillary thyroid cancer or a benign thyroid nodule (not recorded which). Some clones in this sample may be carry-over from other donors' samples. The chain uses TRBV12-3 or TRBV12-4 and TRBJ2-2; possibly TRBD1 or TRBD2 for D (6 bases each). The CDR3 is CASSLGGANTGELFF. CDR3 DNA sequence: TGTGCCAGCAGTTTGGGGGGCGCGAACACCGGGGAGCTGTTTTTC.